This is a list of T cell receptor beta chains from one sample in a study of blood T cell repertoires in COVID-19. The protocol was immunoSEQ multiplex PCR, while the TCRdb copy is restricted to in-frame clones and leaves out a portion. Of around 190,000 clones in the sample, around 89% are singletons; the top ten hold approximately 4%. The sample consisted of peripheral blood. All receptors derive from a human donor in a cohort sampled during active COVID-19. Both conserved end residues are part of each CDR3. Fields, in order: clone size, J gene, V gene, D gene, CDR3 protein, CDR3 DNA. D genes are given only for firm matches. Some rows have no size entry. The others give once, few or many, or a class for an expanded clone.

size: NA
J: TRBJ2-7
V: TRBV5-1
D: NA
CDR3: CASSLSAYEQYF
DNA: TGCGCCAGCAGCTTGTCCGCCTACGAGCAGTACTTC

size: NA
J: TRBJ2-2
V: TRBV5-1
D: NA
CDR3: CASSLVGQSGTGELFF
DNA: TGCGCCAGCAGCTTGGTGGGGCAGTCGGGCACCGGGGAGCTGTTTTTT

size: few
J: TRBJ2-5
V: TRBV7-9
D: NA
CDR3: CASSLAQGQRETQYF
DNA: TGTGCCAGCAGCTTAGCGCAGGGACAAAGGGAGACCCAGTACTTC

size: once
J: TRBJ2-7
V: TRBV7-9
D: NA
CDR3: CASSLGSGLQGYEQYF
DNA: TGTGCCAGCAGCTTAGGGTCGGGTTTACAGGGATACGAGCAGTACTTC

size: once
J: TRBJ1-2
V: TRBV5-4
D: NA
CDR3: CASRAGEIYGYTF
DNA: TGTGCCAGCAGGGCAGGGGAAATCTATGGCTACACCTTC

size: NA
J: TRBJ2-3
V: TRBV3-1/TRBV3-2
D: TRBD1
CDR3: CASSQSWTGITDTQYF
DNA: TGTGCCAGCAGCCAATCTTGGACAGGGATCACAGATACGCAGTATTTT

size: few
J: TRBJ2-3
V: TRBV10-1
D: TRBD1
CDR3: CASSELGTGLTDTQYF
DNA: TGCGCCAGCAGTGAGTTGGGGACAGGGCTCACAGATACGCAGTATTTT

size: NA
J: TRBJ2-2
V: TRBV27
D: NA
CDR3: CASSSLYGELFF
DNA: TGTGCCAGCAGTTCCCTTTACGGGGAGCTGTTTTTT

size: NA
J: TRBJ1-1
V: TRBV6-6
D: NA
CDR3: CASSYSRRPDTEAFF
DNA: TGTGCCAGCAGTTACAGTCGCAGGCCTGACACTGAAGCTTTCTTT

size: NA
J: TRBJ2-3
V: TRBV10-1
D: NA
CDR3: CASSSGGASDTQYF
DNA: TGCGCCAGCAGCTCTGGGGGGGCATCAGATACGCAGTATTTT

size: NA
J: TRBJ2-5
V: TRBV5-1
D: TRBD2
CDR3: CASSSLAGGQETQYF
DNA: TGCGCCAGCAGCTCACTAGCGGGAGGTCAAGAGACCCAGTACTTC

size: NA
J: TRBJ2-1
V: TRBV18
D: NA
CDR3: CASSPSPGLLSSYNEQFF
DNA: TGTGCCAGCTCACCAAGTCCGGGACTCCTGAGCTCCTACAATGAGCAGTTCTTC

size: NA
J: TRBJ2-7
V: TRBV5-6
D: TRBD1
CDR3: CASSFFRLGQGPLKGYF
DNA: TGTGCCAGCAGCTTTTTCCGTTTGGGACAGGGACCGCTCAAGGGGTACTTC

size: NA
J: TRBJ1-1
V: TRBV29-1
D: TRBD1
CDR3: CSVEVWKGGEPNTEAFF
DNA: TGCAGCGTTGAAGTCTGGAAAGGGGGCGAGCCGAACACTGAAGCTTTCTTT

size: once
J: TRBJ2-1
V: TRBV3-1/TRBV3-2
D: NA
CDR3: CASSQRGSEGNEQFF
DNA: TGTGCCAGCAGCCAACGGGGGTCGGAGGGCAATGAGCAGTTCTTC

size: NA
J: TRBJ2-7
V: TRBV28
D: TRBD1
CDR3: CASSLGTGPLYEQYF
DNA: TGTGCCAGCAGTTTAGGGACAGGGCCTCTCTACGAGCAGTACTTC

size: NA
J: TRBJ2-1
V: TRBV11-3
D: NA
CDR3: CASSLSYYNEQFF
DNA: TGTGCCAGCAGCTTATCCTACTACAATGAGCAGTTCTTC

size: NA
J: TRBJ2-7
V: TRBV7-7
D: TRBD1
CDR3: CASSFLYRGRNEQYF
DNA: TGTGCCAGCAGCTTCCTCTACAGGGGGCGGAACGAGCAGTACTTC

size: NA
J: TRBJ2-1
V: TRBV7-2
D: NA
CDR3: CASSFNPGSFSEQFF
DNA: TGTGCCAGCAGCTTTAATCCGGGAAGCTTTAGTGAGCAGTTCTTC

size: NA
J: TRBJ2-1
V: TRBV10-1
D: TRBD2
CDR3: CASSASGSTGYNEQFF
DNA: TGCGCCAGCAGTGCTAGCGGGAGTACGGGTTACAATGAGCAGTTCTTC

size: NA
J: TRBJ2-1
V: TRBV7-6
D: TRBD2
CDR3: CASTYSALAGVGEQFF
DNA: TGTGCCAGCACCTACTCGGCCCTAGCGGGAGTAGGTGAGCAGTTCTTC

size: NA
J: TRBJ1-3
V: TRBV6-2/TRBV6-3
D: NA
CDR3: CASSSRQNLYSGNTIYF
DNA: TGTGCCAGCAGTTCCAGACAGAACCTATACTCTGGAAACACCATATATTTT

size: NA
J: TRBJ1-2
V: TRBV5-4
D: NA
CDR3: CASARSRENYGYTF
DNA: TGTGCCAGCGCTCGGAGTAGGGAGAACTATGGCTACACCTTC

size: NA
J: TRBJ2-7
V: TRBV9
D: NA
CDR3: CASSPQEGRTTYEQYF
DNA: TGTGCCAGCAGCCCACAAGAAGGACGGACTACCTACGAGCAGTACTTC

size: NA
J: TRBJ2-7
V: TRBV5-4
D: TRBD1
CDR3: CASSPRTGGHEQYF
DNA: TGTGCCAGCAGCCCTAGGACAGGCGGCCACGAGCAGTACTTC

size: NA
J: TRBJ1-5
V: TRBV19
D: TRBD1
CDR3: CASTKTGDSNQPQHF
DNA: TGTGCCAGTACCAAGACAGGGGATAGCAATCAGCCCCAGCATTTT

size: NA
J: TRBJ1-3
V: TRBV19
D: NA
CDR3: CASSITPGSGNTIYF
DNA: TGTGCCAGTAGTATAACTCCAGGATCTGGAAACACCATATATTTT